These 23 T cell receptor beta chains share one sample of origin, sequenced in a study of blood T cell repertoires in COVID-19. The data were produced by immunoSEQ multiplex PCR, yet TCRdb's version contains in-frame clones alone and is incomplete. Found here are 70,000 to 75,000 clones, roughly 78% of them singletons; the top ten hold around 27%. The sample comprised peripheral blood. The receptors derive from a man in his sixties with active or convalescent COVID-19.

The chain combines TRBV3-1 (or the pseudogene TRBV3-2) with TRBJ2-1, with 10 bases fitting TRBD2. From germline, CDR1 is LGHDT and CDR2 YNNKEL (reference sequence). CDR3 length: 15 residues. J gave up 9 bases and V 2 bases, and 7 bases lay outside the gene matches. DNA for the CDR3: TGTGCCAGCAGCCAAAGCAGCGGGGGGGCTCTTGAGCAGTTCTTC. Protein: CASSQSSGGALEQFF.

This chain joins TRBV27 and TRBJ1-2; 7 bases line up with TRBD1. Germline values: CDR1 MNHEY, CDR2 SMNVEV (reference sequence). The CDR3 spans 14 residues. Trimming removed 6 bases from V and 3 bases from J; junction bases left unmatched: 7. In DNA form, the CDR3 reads TGTGCCAGCAGACGTCAGGGGGTCGACTATGGCTACACCTTC. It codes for CASRRQGVDYGYTF.

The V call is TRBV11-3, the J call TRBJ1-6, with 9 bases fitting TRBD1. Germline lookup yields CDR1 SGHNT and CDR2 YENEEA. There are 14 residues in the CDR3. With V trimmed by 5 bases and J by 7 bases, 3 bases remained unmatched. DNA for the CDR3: TGTGCCAGCAGCCTAGGACAGGGGAATTCACCCCTCCACTTT. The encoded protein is CASSLGQGNSPLHF.

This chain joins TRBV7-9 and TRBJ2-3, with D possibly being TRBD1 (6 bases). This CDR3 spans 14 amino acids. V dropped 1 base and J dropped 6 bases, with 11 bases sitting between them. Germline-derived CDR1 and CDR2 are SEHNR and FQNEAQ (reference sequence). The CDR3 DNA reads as TGTGCCAGCAGCTTAGGCAGGGGTTGGGATACGCAGTATTTT. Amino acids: CASSLGRGWDTQYF.

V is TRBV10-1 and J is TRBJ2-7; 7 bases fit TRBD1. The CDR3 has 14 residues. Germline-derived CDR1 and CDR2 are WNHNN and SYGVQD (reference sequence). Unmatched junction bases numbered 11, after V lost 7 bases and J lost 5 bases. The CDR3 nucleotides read TGCGCCAGCACTCTATCACAGGGGACGGACGAGCAGTACTTC. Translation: CASTLSQGTDEQYF.

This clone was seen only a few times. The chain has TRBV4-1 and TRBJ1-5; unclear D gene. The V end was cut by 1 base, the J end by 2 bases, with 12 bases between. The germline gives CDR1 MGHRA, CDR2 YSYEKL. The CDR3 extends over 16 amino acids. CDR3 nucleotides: TGCGCCAGCAGCCAAGTTGATACTCGGGGCAATCAGCCCCAGCATTTT. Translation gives CASSQVDTRGNQPQHF.

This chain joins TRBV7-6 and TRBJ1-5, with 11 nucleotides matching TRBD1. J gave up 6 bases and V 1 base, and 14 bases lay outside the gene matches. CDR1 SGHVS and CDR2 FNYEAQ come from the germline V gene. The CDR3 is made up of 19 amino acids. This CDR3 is CASSLVAAGTGGMVQPQHF. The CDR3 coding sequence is TGTGCCAGCAGCTTAGTAGCTGCGGGGACAGGGGGTATGGTTCAGCCCCAGCATTTT.

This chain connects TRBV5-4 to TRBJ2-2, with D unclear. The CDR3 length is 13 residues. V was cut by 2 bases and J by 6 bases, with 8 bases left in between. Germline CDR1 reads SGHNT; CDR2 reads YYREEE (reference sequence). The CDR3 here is CASSFEYAGELFF. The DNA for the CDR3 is TGTGCCAGCAGCTTCGAGTACGCCGGGGAGCTGTTTTTT.

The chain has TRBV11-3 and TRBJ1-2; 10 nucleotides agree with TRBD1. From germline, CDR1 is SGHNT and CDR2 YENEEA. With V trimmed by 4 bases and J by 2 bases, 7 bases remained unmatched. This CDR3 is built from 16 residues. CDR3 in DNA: TGTGCCAGCAGCTCCGACAGGGGGCAGGACAACTATGGCTACACCTTC. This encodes CASSSDRGQDNYGYTF.

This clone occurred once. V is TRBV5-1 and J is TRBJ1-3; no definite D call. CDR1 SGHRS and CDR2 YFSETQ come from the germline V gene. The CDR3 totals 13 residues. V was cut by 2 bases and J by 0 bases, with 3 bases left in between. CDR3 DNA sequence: TGCGCCAGCAGCTTCAACTCTGGAAACACCATATATTTT. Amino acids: CASSFNSGNTIYF.

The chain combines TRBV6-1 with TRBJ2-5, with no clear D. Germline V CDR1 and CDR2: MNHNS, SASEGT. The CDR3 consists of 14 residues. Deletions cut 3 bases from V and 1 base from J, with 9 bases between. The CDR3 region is CASSDRIVQETQYF. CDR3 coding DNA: TGTGCCAGCAGTGACAGGATCGTCCAAGAGACCCAGTACTTC.

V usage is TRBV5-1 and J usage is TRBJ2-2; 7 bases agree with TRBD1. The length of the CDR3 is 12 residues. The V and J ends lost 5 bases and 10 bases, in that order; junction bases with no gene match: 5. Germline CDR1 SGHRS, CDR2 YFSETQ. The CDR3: CASSRDREELFF. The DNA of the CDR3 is TGCGCCAGCAGTCGAGACAGGGAGGAGCTGTTTTTT.

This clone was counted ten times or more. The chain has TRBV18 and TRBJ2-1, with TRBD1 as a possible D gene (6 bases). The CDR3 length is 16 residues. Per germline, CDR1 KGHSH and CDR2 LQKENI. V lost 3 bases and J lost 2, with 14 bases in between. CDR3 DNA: TGTGCCAGCTCACCCCGGAACAGGGAACCCTACAATGAGCAGTTCTTC. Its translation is CASSPRNREPYNEQFF.

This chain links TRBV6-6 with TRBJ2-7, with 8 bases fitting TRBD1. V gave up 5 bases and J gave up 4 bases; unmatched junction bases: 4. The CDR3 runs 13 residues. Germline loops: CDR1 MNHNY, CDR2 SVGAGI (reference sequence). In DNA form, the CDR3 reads TGTGCCAGCAGTACTGGGACAGGTTACGAGCAGTACTTC. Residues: CASSTGTGYEQYF.

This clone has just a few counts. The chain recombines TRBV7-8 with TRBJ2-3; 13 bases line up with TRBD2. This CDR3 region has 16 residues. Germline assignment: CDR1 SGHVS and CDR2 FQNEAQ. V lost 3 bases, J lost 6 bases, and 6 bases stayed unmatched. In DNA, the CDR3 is TGTGCCAGCAGCTTTTGGACTAGCGGGGGCGGGGATACGCAGTATTTT. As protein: CASSFWTSGGGDTQYF.

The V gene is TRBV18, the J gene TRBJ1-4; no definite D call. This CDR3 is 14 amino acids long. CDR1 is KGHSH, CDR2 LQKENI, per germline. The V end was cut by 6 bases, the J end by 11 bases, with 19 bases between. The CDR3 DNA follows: TGTGCCAGCTCTCCGCCCGGGTCGGAGGAGAAACTGTTTTTT. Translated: CASSPPGSEEKLFF.

Here the CDR3 DNA reads TGTGCCAGCAGTTTTATAGGAGGGGATGAAAAACTGTTTTTT. It translates to CASSFIGGDEKLFF. The genes are TRBV28 and TRBJ1-4; D possibly corresponds to TRBD1 (5 bases). V lost 3 bases and J lost 6, with 11 bases in between. CDR3 length equals 14 residues. Germline assignment: CDR1 MDHEN and CDR2 SYDVKM.

The CDR3, as DNA: TGTGCCAGTAGTATTCAGGATCTGGGCACTGAAGCTTTCTTT. This encodes CASSIQDLGTEAFF. The chain couples TRBV19 to TRBJ1-1; D not resolved. This CDR3 contains 14 residues. Per germline, CDR1 LNHDA and CDR2 SQIVND (reference sequence). Trimming cost V 3 bases and J 4 bases, with 12 bases left between them.

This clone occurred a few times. Here the CDR3 reads CASKTPGQGAEKLFF. The CDR3 DNA sequence: TGTGCCAGCAAAACGCCGGGACAGGGAGCTGAAAAACTGTTTTTT. This chain joins TRBV28 and TRBJ1-4; TRBD1 agrees at 9 bases. The CDR3 runs 15 residues. CDR1 is MDHEN and CDR2 is SYDVKM in the germline V gene. The junction had 10 bases not matched to a gene; V was cut back by 7 bases and J by 7 bases.

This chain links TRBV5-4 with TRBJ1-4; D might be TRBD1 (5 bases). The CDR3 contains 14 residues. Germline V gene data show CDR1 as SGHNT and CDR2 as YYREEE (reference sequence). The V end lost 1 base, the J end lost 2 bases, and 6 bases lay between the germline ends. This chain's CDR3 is CASSLSGTNEKLFF. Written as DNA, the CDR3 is TGTGCCAGCAGCTTGTCAGGGACTAATGAAAAACTGTTTTTT.

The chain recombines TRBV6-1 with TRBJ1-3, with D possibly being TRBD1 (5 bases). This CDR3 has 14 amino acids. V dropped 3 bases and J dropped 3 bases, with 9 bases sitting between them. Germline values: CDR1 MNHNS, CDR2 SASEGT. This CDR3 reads CASSDPQGGNTIYF. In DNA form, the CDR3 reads TGTGCCAGCAGTGACCCCCAGGGTGGAAACACCATATATTTT.

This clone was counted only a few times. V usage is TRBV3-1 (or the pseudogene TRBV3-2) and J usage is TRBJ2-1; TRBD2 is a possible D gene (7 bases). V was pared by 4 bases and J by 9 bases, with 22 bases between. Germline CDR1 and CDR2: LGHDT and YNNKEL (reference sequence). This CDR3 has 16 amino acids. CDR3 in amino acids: CASSRARRGGPGEQFF. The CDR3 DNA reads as TGTGCCAGCAGCCGGGCCCGGAGGGGGGGCCCGGGTGAGCAGTTCTTC.

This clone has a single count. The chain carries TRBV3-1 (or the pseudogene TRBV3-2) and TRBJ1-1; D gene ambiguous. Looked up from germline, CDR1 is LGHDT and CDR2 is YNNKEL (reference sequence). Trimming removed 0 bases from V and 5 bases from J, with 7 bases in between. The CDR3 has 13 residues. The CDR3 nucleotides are TGTGCCAGCAGCCAAGATGAGGGAACTGAAGCTTTCTTT. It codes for CASSQDEGTEAFF.